Listed below are T cell receptor beta chains from one sample, sequenced in a study of OX40 agonist ivuxolimab in advanced cancers. The repertoire was sequenced with immunoSEQ multiplex PCR; TCRdb's copy has only in-frame clones and lacks some. Here the sample spans about 18,000 clones, just over 70% being singletons. This specimen consisted of CD4+ or CD8+ T cells sorted from blood, obtained in a trial of the OX40 agonist ivuxolimab. The receptors shown here come from an adult with an advanced solid tumor such as melanoma, head and neck, liver or kidney cancer. Each CDR3 is given with its conserved first and last residue. A D gene is named only where the DNA matches it firmly. Size tells how often a clone was seen (once, few, many) or the class of an expanded clone, and some rows leave it out.

size	J	V	D	CDR3	DNA
-	TRBJ2-2	TRBV9	-	CASSVEFQGLDTGELFF	TGTGCCAGCAGCGTAGAATTTCAGGGGCTGGACACCGGGGAGCTGTTTTTT
-	TRBJ1-1	TRBV27	TRBD1	CASSRQGEGAFF	TGTGCCAGCAGCAGGCAGGGGGAGGGAGCTTTCTTT
-	TRBJ2-7	TRBV27	-	CASSGDYEQYF	TGTGCCAGCAGTGGGGACTACGAGCAGTACTTC
medium-sized	TRBJ1-1	TRBV9	-	CASSLSGEAEAFF	TGTGCCAGCAGCCTATCAGGGGAGGCTGAAGCTTTCTTT
-	TRBJ2-5	TRBV11-2	TRBD1	CASSPNAPGQHQETQYF	TGTGCCAGCAGCCCTAATGCCCCGGGACAGCACCAAGAGACCCAGTACTTC
-	TRBJ1-1	TRBV6-1	-	CASSESRVGNTEAFF	TGTGCCAGCAGTGAATCTAGGGTCGGGAACACTGAAGCTTTCTTT
-	TRBJ2-1	TRBV28	TRBD2	CASSSFRGLAGPTRGEQFF	TGTGCCAGCAGTAGTTTCCGCGGACTAGCGGGCCCAACACGGGGTGAGCAGTTCTTC
-	TRBJ2-7	TRBV11-2	TRBD2	CASSPRGRDPTREQYF	TGTGCCAGCAGCCCTCGGGGGAGGGATCCTACACGGGAGCAGTACTTC
medium-sized	TRBJ1-1	TRBV30	-	CAWSEGEGWTEAFF	TGTGCCTGGAGTGAGGGGGAGGGCTGGACTGAAGCTTTCTTT
once	TRBJ2-7	TRBV18	TRBD1	CASSPPDRGGYEQYF	TGTGCCAGCTCACCACCGGACAGGGGAGGGTACGAGCAGTACTTC
-	TRBJ2-2	TRBV7-2	-	CASSLFTNTGELFF	TGTGCCAGCAGCTTATTTACGAACACCGGGGAGCTGTTTTTT
few	TRBJ1-2	TRBV7-3	-	CASSLGAGEGYGYTF	TGTGCCAGCAGCTTAGGTGCGGGGGAAGGGTATGGCTACACCTTC
-	TRBJ2-3	TRBV5-1	TRBD1	CASSWETGGAPRDTQYF	TGCGCCAGCAGCTGGGAGACAGGGGGCGCCCCCAGGGATACGCAGTATTTT
-	TRBJ2-3	TRBV19	-	CASSILDGIGTDTQYF	TGTGCCAGTAGTATCCTGGACGGGATTGGCACAGATACGCAGTATTTT
few	TRBJ1-2	TRBV30	-	CAWSVVADSNYGYTF	TGTGCCTGGAGTGTTGTTGCGGACAGCAACTATGGCTACACCTTC
-	TRBJ2-6	TRBV10-3	-	CASSPGANVLTF	TGTGCCAGCAGTCCCGGCGCCAACGTCCTGACTTTC
-	TRBJ2-5	TRBV14	-	CASSQDSWQVTQYF	TGTGCCAGCAGCCAAGATTCCTGGCAAGTAACCCAGTACTTC
-	TRBJ1-1	TRBV9	-	CASGAEAGTEAFF	TGTGCCAGCGGGGCTGAGGCGGGCACTGAAGCTTTCTTT
once	TRBJ2-1	TRBV27	-	CASSLLGTDNEQFF	TGTGCCAGCAGTTTACTTGGGACTGACAATGAGCAGTTCTTC
-	TRBJ2-3	TRBV27	TRBD2	CASSLSAGGPTDTQYF	TGTGCCAGCAGTTTATCGGCGGGAGGGCCAACAGATACGCAGTATTTT
once	TRBJ2-2	TRBV13	TRBD1	CASSSGDRANTGELFF	TGTGCCAGCAGCTCGGGGGACAGGGCGAACACCGGGGAGCTGTTTTTT
few	TRBJ2-7	TRBV4-1	-	CASSPDNYEQYF	TGCGCCAGCAGCCCCGACAACTACGAGCAGTACTTC
-	TRBJ1-1	TRBV12-1	-	CASSFANRQGKGQDTEAFF	TGTGCCAGCAGCTTTGCAAATCGGCAGGGGAAGGGTCAGGACACTGAAGCTTTCTTT
-	TRBJ2-1	TRBV6-1	-	CASSEANHNEQFF	TGTGCCAGCAGTGAGGCCAACCACAATGAGCAGTTCTTC
-	TRBJ2-1	TRBV10-1	-	CASSESGHFHEQFF	TGCGCCAGCAGTGAGTCCGGACACTTCCATGAGCAGTTCTTC
-	TRBJ2-2	TRBV1	-	CTSSQVRLAGTGELFF	TGCACCAGCAGCCAAGTAAGGCTAGCGGGAACCGGGGAGCTGTTTTTT
-	TRBJ1-4	TRBV25-1	-	CASSWGDEKLFF	TGTGCCAGCAGTTGGGGCGATGAAAAACTGTTTTTT
-	TRBJ2-1	TRBV7-6	-	CASSFKGNEQFF	TGTGCCAGCAGCTTTAAGGGGAATGAGCAGTTCTTC
-	TRBJ2-7	TRBV6-5	-	CASSYTLRGSYEQYF	TGTGCCAGCAGTTACACTTTGAGGGGTTCCTACGAGCAGTACTTC
-	TRBJ2-1	TRBV6-4	TRBD2	CASSDIAGLYNEQFF	TGTGCCAGCAGTGACATAGCGGGGCTATACAATGAGCAGTTCTTC
-	TRBJ2-3	TRBV28	-	CASSPPEDTQYF	TGTGCCAGCAGTCCCCCGGAAGATACGCAGTATTTT
medium-sized	TRBJ2-5	TRBV15	-	CATSRPDTETQYF	TGTGCCACCAGCAGACCAGATACAGAGACCCAGTACTTC
-	TRBJ2-7	TRBV6-5	-	CASSFPGIPYEQYF	TGTGCCAGCAGTTTCCCGGGGATCCCCTACGAGCAGTACTTC
-	TRBJ2-5	TRBV9	-	CASSVGGETQYF	TGTGCCAGCAGCGTCGGGGGAGAGACCCAGTACTTC
-	TRBJ1-5	TRBV5-6	-	CASSFRGLEQPQHF	TGTGCCAGCAGCTTTCGGGGGTTGGAACAGCCCCAGCATTTT
medium-sized	TRBJ2-7	TRBV6-5	TRBD1	CASSPYEGAYEQYF	TGTGCCAGCAGTCCCTATGAGGGGGCTTACGAGCAGTACTTC
-	TRBJ2-1	TRBV5-1	-	CASSYGETQFF	TGCGCCAGCAGCTATGGGGAAACGCAGTTCTTC
-	TRBJ2-3	TRBV9	-	CASSVVDSLPDTQYF	TGTGCCAGCAGCGTAGTTGACTCCTTGCCAGATACGCAGTATTTT
once	TRBJ2-1	TRBV4-3	TRBD2	CASSPGLAGVYEQFF	TGCGCCAGCAGCCCGGGACTAGCGGGAGTCTATGAGCAGTTCTTC
-	TRBJ1-1	TRBV7-6	-	CASSLDGGLYTEAFF	TGTGCCAGCAGCCTAGACGGGGGACTTTACACTGAAGCTTTCTTT
-	TRBJ2-1	TRBV7-9	TRBD2	CASSSLAGSSYNEQFF	TGTGCCAGCAGCTCCCTAGCGGGGAGCTCCTACAATGAGCAGTTCTTC
-	TRBJ2-7	TRBV5-4	-	CASSTRKEFAEQYF	TGTGCCAGCAGCACCCGGAAGGAGTTCGCCGAGCAGTACTTC
-	TRBJ2-1	TRBV5-1	-	CASSLAESSYNEQFF	TGCGCCAGCAGCTTGGCGGAGAGCTCCTACAATGAGCAGTTCTTC
few	TRBJ1-1	TRBV4-3	TRBD1	CASSQDLDRGAEAFF	TGCGCCAGCAGCCAAGATCTGGACAGGGGAGCTGAAGCTTTCTTT
-	TRBJ2-3	TRBV27	-	CASSDRRNTDTQYF	TGTGCCAGCAGTGACAGGCGAAACACAGATACGCAGTATTTT
medium-sized	TRBJ2-2	TRBV7-9	TRBD2	CASSSNLGGLARITGELFF	TGTGCCAGCAGTTCTAACCTTGGTGGACTAGCGAGAATCACCGGGGAGCTGTTTTTT
-	TRBJ2-5	TRBV6-5	TRBD1	CASSTGQGDQETQYF	TGTGCCAGCAGTACTGGACAGGGTGACCAAGAGACCCAGTACTTC